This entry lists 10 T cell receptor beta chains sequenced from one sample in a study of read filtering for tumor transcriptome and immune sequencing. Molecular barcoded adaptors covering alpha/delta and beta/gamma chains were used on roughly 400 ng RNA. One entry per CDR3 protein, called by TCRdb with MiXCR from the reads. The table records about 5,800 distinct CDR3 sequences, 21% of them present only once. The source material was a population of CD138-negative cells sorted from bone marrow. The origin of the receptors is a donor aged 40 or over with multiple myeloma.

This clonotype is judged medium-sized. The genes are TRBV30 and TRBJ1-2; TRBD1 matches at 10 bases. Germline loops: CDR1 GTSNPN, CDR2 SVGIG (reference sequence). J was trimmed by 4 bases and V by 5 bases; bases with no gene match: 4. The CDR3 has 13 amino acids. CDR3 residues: CAWGGQGSYGYTF. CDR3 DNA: TGTGCCTGGGGGGGACAGGGGAGCTATGGCTACACCTTC.

The CDR3 sequence is CASLLEDRGYNEQFF. In nucleotides, the CDR3 is TGTGCCAGTCTCCTCGAGGACAGGGGGTACAATGAGCAGTTCTTC. This chain links TRBV6-5 with TRBJ2-1; TRBD1 aligns across 10 bases. The CDR3 loop spans 15 amino acids. V lost 9 bases, J lost 4 bases, and 9 bases stayed unmatched. Per the germline V gene, CDR1 is MNHEY and CDR2 is SVGAGI.

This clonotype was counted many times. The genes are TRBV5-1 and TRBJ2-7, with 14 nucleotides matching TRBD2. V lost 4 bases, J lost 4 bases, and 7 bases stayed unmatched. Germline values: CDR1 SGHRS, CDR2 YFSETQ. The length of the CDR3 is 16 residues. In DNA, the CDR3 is TGCGCCAGCAGCCCGGGACTAGCGGGAGCCTCATACGAGCAGTACTTC. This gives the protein CASSPGLAGASYEQYF.

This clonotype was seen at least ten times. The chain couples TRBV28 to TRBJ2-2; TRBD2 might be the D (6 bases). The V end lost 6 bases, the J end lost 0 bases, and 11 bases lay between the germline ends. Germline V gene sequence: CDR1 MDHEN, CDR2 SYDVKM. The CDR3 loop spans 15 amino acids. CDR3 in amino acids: CASRWAGTNTGELFF. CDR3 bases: TGTGCCAGCAGATGGGCGGGGACGAACACCGGGGAGCTGTTTTTT.

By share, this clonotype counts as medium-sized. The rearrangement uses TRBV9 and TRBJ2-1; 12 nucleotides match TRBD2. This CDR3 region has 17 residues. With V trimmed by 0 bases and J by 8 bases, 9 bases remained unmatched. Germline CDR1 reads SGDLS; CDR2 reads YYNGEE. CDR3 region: CASSVGTSGIIMDEQFF. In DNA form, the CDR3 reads TGTGCCAGCAGCGTAGGGACTAGCGGGATCATCATGGATGAGCAGTTCTTC.

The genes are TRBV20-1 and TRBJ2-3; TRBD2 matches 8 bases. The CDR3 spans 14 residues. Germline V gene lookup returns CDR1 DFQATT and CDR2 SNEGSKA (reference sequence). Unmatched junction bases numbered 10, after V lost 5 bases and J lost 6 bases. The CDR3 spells CSAVSTSVADTQYF. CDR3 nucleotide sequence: TGCAGTGCTGTGTCGACTAGCGTTGCGGATACGCAGTATTTT.

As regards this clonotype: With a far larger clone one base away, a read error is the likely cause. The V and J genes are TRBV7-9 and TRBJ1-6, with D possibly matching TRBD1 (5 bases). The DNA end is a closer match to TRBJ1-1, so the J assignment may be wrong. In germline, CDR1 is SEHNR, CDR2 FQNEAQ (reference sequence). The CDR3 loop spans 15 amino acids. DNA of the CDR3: TGTGCCAGCAGCCTTGGCCCGGGGGACGGCACTGAAGCTTTCTTT. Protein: CASSLGPGDGTEAFF.

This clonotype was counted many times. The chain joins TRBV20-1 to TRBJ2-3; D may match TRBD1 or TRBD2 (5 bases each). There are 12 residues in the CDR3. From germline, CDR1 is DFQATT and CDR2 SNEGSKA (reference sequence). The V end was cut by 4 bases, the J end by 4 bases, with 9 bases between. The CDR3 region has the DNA TGCAGTGCTATTCAGGGAGCAGATACGCAGTATTTT. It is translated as CSAIQGADTQYF.

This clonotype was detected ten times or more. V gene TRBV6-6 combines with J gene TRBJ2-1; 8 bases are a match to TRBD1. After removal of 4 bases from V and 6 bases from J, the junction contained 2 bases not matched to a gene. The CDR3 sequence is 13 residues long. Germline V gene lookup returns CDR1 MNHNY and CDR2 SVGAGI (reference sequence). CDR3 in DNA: TGTGCCAGCAGTTCCGGGACAGGCAATGAGCAGTTCTTC. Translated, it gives CASSSGTGNEQFF.

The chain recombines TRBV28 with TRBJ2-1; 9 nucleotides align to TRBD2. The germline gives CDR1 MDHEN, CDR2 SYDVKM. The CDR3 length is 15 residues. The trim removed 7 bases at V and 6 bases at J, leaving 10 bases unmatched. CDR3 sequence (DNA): TGTGCCAGCAAATCGATTAGCGGGAGCCTCAATGAGCAGTTCTTC. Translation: CASKSISGSLNEQFF.